One T cell receptor beta chain is described in this entry. The data belong to a study of blood T cell repertoires in COVID-19. In the study overall: Both acute and convalescent COVID-19 samples were obtained from the United States, Italy and Spain.

Authors' data handling: By means of reference gene primer amplification, nucleated cell counts were estimated. Generated by immunoSEQ multiplex PCR, the TCRdb table keeps only in-frame clones and is missing some. V, J and clone size derive from that table, while D and trimming were established from the DNA sequence. This table has 250,000 to 350,000 clones, more than 80% appearing once. The germline V gene encodes CDR1 SEHNR and CDR2 FQNEAQ (reference sequence). Trimming removed 5 bases from V and 8 bases from J; junction bases left unmatched: 10. This CDR3 has 15 amino acids. The source of this sequence is a woman in her 30s with active or convalescent COVID-19. The V gene is TRBV7-9, the J gene TRBJ2-3; 10 bases agree with TRBD2. Sequencing was performed on peripheral blood. CDR3 loop: CASSELAGPAGTQYF. In nucleotides, the CDR3 is TGTGCCAGCAGCGAACTAGCGGGACCCGCGGGTACGCAGTATTTT. The variable domain in full, with the rest retrieved from reference TRBV7-9 and TRBJ2-3, is DTGVSQNPRHKITKRGQNVTFRCDPISEHNRLYWYRQTLGQGPEFLTYFQNEAQLEKSRLLSDRFSAERPKGSFSTLEIQRTEQGDSAMYLCASSELAGPAGTQYFGPGTRLTVL.